These 7 T cell receptor beta chains originate from one sample sequenced in a study of beta chain features in type 1 diabetes. The investigators reverse transcribed all of the isolated RNA, so they sequenced expressed TCRB transcripts. This table comes from immunoSEQ multiplex PCR, and its TCRdb copy is limited to in-frame clones, with some not included. Among 120,000 to 150,000 clones, 10% were seen once, and the ten largest hold around 1.2%. Sequenced input: naive CD4+ T cells from blood. The source of these receptors is a man younger than 30 in good health.

The chain has TRBV5-1 and TRBJ1-5, with D unclear. V gave up 4 bases and J gave up 5 bases, with 10 bases separating them. There are 13 residues in the CDR3. Looked up from germline, CDR1 is SGHRS and CDR2 is YFSETQ. CDR3 protein: CASSMDEDQPQHF. CDR3 bases: TGCGCCAGCAGCATGGACGAGGATCAGCCCCAGCATTTT.

The chain recombines TRBV7-2 with TRBJ2-3, with D possibly matching TRBD1 (6 bases). CDR1 and CDR2 from the germline V gene are SGHTA and FQGNSA. V was trimmed by 4 bases and J by 2 bases, leaving 13 bases between them. CDR3 length: 15 amino acids. CDR3 sequence (DNA): TGTGCCAGCAGCTCGAACAGGGTACTCACAGATACGCAGTATTTT. This translates into CASSSNRVLTDTQYF.

The rearrangement joins TRBV18 to TRBJ1-5; TRBD1 aligns across 9 bases. J lost 3 bases, V lost 5 bases, and 8 bases had no gene match. This CDR3 spans 16 amino acids. Per the germline V gene, CDR1 is KGHSH and CDR2 is LQKENI. The CDR3 bases are TGTGCCAGCTCAAGCGGACAGGGGAGGATCAATCAGCCCCAGCATTTT. This codes for CASSSGQGRINQPQHF.

CDR3 in DNA: TGTGCCAGCAGTGAAAGGGGGCAGTCCTACGAGCAGTACTTC. This encodes CASSERGQSYEQYF. This chain joins TRBV6-1 and TRBJ2-7; TRBD1 matches 7 bases. Germline values: CDR1 MNHNS, CDR2 SASEGT. V was clipped by 2 bases and J by 1 base; unmatched bases: 2. This CDR3 is 14 amino acids long.

The V and J genes are TRBV2 and TRBJ2-7, with 9 bases that match TRBD1. Germline CDR1 is SNHLY and CDR2 is FYNNEI. V lost 8 bases and J lost 2; bases outside the gene matches: 13. This CDR3 is 16 amino acids long. The CDR3 nucleotides are TGTGCCAGCTCGAGGGGACCGGGACAGGGTGCCTACGAGCAGTACTTC. Translation gives CASSRGPGQGAYEQYF.

The V and J genes are TRBV2 and TRBJ2-1; possibly TRBD2 for D (5 bases). CDR3 length: 14 amino acids. Trimming stripped 4 bases from V and 4 bases from J, with 11 bases between. Germline lookup yields CDR1 SNHLY and CDR2 FYNNEI. CDR3 in amino acids: CASSVRTLYNEQFF. The CDR3 DNA sequence: TGTGCCAGCAGTGTGAGGACTCTTTACAATGAGCAGTTCTTC.

J is TRBJ1-2 and V is TRBV7-9; 9 bases are a match to TRBD1. The germline V gene encodes CDR1 SEHNR and CDR2 FQNEAQ (reference sequence). The CDR3 is 14 amino acids. The V and J ends lost 5 bases and 6 bases, in that order; junction bases with no gene match: 7. In nucleotides, the CDR3 is TGTGCCAGCAGCCCGAGACAGGGGGTCGATGGCTACACCTTC. Residues: CASSPRQGVDGYTF.